Listed here are 3 T cell receptor beta chains from one sample, sequenced in a study of early T cells in non-severe SARS-CoV-2 infection. In TCRdb, the 5' RACE reads were re-called with MiXCR into one record per CDR3 protein. The sample yields around 20,000 distinct CDR3 sequences, less than 5% seen once. Sequencing was carried out using whole blood. These receptors came from an adult who was a healthcare worker with PCR-confirmed SARS-CoV-2 infection or an uninfected control (not recorded which).

In this sample, this clonotype is medium-sized. This chain uses TRBV20-1 with TRBJ2-5; a possible D gene is TRBD1 (5 bases). Trimming cost V 8 bases and J 2 bases, with 15 bases left between them. The CDR3 is made up of 13 amino acids. Germline V gene sequence: CDR1 DFQATT, CDR2 SNEGSKA (reference sequence). The CDR3 loop is CSPKKAGQETQYF. CDR3 DNA sequence: TGCAGTCCGAAGAAGGCAGGGCAAGAGACCCAGTACTTC.

This clonotype was counted many times. This rearrangement joins TRBV29-1 to TRBJ1-1, with TRBD1 matching over 9 bases. This CDR3 contains 15 residues. Trimming removed 0 bases from V and 1 base from J; junction bases left unmatched: 3. The V gene's germline CDR1 is SQVTM and CDR2 ANQGSEA. The CDR3 nucleotides are TGCAGCGTTGAAGATCCACAGGGGGCGAACACTGAAGCTTTCTTT. It yields the protein CSVEDPQGANTEAFF.

In this sample, this clonotype turned up many times. This sequence joins TRBV30 and TRBJ1-6, with TRBD1 matching 8 bases. Germline-derived CDR1 and CDR2 are GTSNPN and SVGIG (reference sequence). V gave up 8 bases and J gave up 7 bases; unmatched junction bases: 7. This CDR3 is built from 13 residues. CDR3 amino acids: CASGQGPNSPLHF. In DNA form, the CDR3 reads TGTGCCAGCGGACAGGGTCCCAATTCACCCCTCCACTTT.